This is a list of T cell receptor beta chains from one sample in a study of somatic mutations in cytotoxic T cells in rheumatoid arthritis. The assay was immunoSEQ multiplex PCR, and TCRdb's table has in-frame clones only and misses some. The table shows over 7,000 clones, with nearly 80% occurring only once. The sequenced sample was CD8+ T cells sorted from blood. The receptor set was obtained from an adult with rheumatoid arthritis. The CDR3 runs from the conserved cysteine through the conserved F or W. D genes are given only for firm matches. Size tells how often a clone was seen (once, few, many) or the class of an expanded clone, and some rows leave it out.

abundance	v_gene	len	d_gene	j_gene	CDR3nt	CDR3aa
NA	TRBV2	14	NA	TRBJ1-2	TGTGCCAGCAATCCCAGTTGGGGTCACTATGGCTACACCTTC	CASNPSWGHYGYTF
NA	TRBV14	13	TRBD1	TRBJ1-2	TGTGCCAGCAGCTCCGGGACAGGCGTCGGCTACACCTTC	CASSSGTGVGYTF
NA	TRBV15	17	NA	TRBJ2-7	TGTGCCACCAGCAGAGATAGAGGGGGAGCTGGGTACTACGAGCAGTACTTC	CATSRDRGGAGYYEQYF
NA	TRBV28	14	NA	TRBJ2-1	TGTGCCAGCAGACTTAGCGAGAACTACAATGAGCAGTTCTTC	CASRLSENYNEQFF
NA	TRBV7-9	14	NA	TRBJ2-1	TGTGCCAGTGACCAGGCAGGGGACTACAATGAGCAGTTCTTC	CASDQAGDYNEQFF
NA	TRBV7-9	14	NA	TRBJ2-1	TGTGCCAGCAGCTTAGCTCTCGCCGGGACTCAGCAGTTCTTC	CASSLALAGTQQFF
NA	TRBV5-1	15	NA	TRBJ2-4	TGCGCCAGCAGCTTTGACGGGAGTAATAAAAACATTCAGTACTTC	CASSFDGSNKNIQYF
once	TRBV9	15	NA	TRBJ1-6	TGTGCCAGCAGCGGAGGGACGCTAGAAGGAACACCCCTCCACTTT	CASSGGTLEGTPLHF
NA	TRBV19	15	NA	TRBJ2-5	TGTGCCAGTAGTATATTAGGGGGACTACAAGAGACCCAGTACTTC	CASSILGGLQETQYF
few	TRBV5-6	12	NA	TRBJ2-1	TGTGCCAGCAGCGGGGCGGCCAATGAGCAGTTCTTC	CASSGAANEQFF
once	TRBV7-8	15	NA	TRBJ2-1	TGTGCCAGCAGCTTATTCACAGGGAGGAACAATGAGCAGTTCTTC	CASSLFTGRNNEQFF
NA	TRBV7-4	16	TRBD2	TRBJ2-7	TGTGCCAGCAGCTTAGCACTAGCGGAATACTCCTACGAGCAGTACTTC	CASSLALAEYSYEQYF
NA	TRBV7-3	19	TRBD2	TRBJ2-3	TGTGCCAGCAGCCCCGACGAGGGACTAGCGGGATTTTCTCCAGATACGCAGTATTTT	CASSPDEGLAGFSPDTQYF
NA	TRBV19	14	NA	TRBJ2-7	TGTGCCAGTAGTAAAGGAGGGGTCTCGGCGGGGCAGTACTTC	CASSKGGVSAGQYF
NA	TRBV2	15	TRBD2	TRBJ2-3	TGTGCCAGCAGTGACTTGCGGGGGGGCCGAGATACGCAGTATTTT	CASSDLRGGRDTQYF
NA	TRBV10-2	12	NA	TRBJ2-2	TGCGCCAGCAGGGGACTCACCGGGGAGCTGTTTTTT	CASRGLTGELFF
NA	TRBV6-5	15	NA	TRBJ1-1	TGTGCCAGCAGTTACGGGAACGTTGAGAACACTGAAGCTTTCTTT	CASSYGNVENTEAFF
NA	TRBV7-6	15	TRBD2	TRBJ2-1	TGTGCCAGCAGCCGCACTAGCGGGAGGGTGAATGAGCAGTTCTTC	CASSRTSGRVNEQFF
NA	TRBV2	15	NA	TRBJ1-3	TGTGCCAGCACCTTAGGTGGAAGCTCTGGAAACACCATATATTTT	CASTLGGSSGNTIYF
NA	TRBV10-3	14	TRBD1	TRBJ1-5	TGTGCCATCAGGCGACAGGGAGAGGATCAGCCCCAGCATTTT	CAIRRQGEDQPQHF
NA	TRBV10-1	14	NA	TRBJ2-3	TGCGCCAGCAACAGGGACCCTGGGGGCAATACGCAGTATTTT	CASNRDPGGNTQYF
NA	TRBV7-2	14	NA	TRBJ1-4	TGTGCCAGCAGCTTGGGCAGGTATAATGAAAAACTGTTTTTT	CASSLGRYNEKLFF
NA	TRBV2	16	TRBD2	TRBJ2-3	TGTGCCAGCAGTGAAGGACTAGCGGCCTTCACAGATACGCAGTATTTT	CASSEGLAAFTDTQYF
few	TRBV19	15	TRBD1	TRBJ1-4	TGTGCCAGTAACAACAGGGGGCTCACTAATGAAAAACTGTTTTTT	CASNNRGLTNEKLFF
few	TRBV7-9	13	NA	TRBJ2-7	TGTGCCAGCAGCTTAGGACCGCTCTACGAGCAGTACTTC	CASSLGPLYEQYF
few	TRBV28	16	NA	TRBJ1-6	TGTGCCAGCAGAACTACAGGTCCTTCCTATAATTCACCCCTCCACTTT	CASRTTGPSYNSPLHF
NA	TRBV7-8	16	TRBD1	TRBJ2-7	TGTGCCAGCAGCGAAAATCCGGGACAGGGATACTACGAGCAGTACTTC	CASSENPGQGYYEQYF
NA	TRBV4-1	17	NA	TRBJ1-2	TGCGCCAGCAGCCAAGATATCTTTCCGAAGGGGTACTATGGCTACACCTTC	CASSQDIFPKGYYGYTF
NA	TRBV4-2	14	NA	TRBJ2-2	TGTGCCAGCAGCCATGAAGGTCCCACCGGGGAGCTGTTTTTT	CASSHEGPTGELFF
NA	TRBV5-1	15	NA	TRBJ2-4	TGCGCCAGCAGCTTGGCTTCGGGTGCATCGAACATTCAGTACTTC	CASSLASGASNIQYF
NA	TRBV7-3	14	TRBD2	TRBJ2-1	TGTGCCAGCAGCTTAGGACTAGCTGGCGATGAGCAGTTCTTC	CASSLGLAGDEQFF
NA	TRBV10-3	13	NA	TRBJ2-7	TGTGCCATAACGGACATACAAAAGGGGGAGCAGTACTTC	CAITDIQKGEQYF
NA	TRBV9	16	TRBD2	TRBJ2-3	TGTGCCAGCAGCGTGGCTAGCGGGGGGGCGACAGATACGCAGTATTTT	CASSVASGGATDTQYF
NA	TRBV6-5	16	TRBD1	TRBJ1-3	TGTGCCAGCAGTTCCGGACAGGGTCTGTATGGAAACACCATATATTTT	CASSSGQGLYGNTIYF
NA	TRBV5-4	15	TRBD1	TRBJ2-7	TGTGCCAGCAGCTCGCCGGGACAGACTAACCACGAGCAGTACTTC	CASSSPGQTNHEQYF
NA	TRBV28	15	TRBD2	TRBJ2-3	TGTGCCACCTCAGACGGGGGGGGGAGCACAGATACGCAGTATTTT	CATSDGGGSTDTQYF
NA	TRBV4-3	15	TRBD1	TRBJ2-7	TGCGCCAGCAGCCAGGGGACAGGGGGCTTAGACGAGCAGTACTTC	CASSQGTGGLDEQYF
NA	TRBV28	19	TRBD2	TRBJ2-2	TGTGCCAGCAGTTCAACCATTTTATCTAGCGGTTCGAACACCGGGGAGCTGTTTTTT	CASSSTILSSGSNTGELFF
NA	TRBV11-2	16	TRBD2	TRBJ2-3	TGTGCCAGCAGCTTAGGGCCGGGCGGGGGGGCAGATACGCAGTATTTT	CASSLGPGGGADTQYF
few	TRBV5-4	14	NA	TRBJ1-1	TGTGCCAGCAGGACCCAGGGCCACAACACTGAAGCTTTCTTT	CASRTQGHNTEAFF
few	TRBV7-3	13	NA	TRBJ2-3	TGTGCCAGCAGCAGAGTTACCACAGATACGCAGTATTTT	CASSRVTTDTQYF
NA	TRBV30	13	NA	TRBJ1-1	TGTGCCTGGAGCCTAGGTTCTAACACTGAAGCTTTCTTT	CAWSLGSNTEAFF
NA	TRBV9	13	NA	TRBJ2-7	TGTGCCAGCGCCCCCGCTCTAGGTTACGAGCAGTACTTC	CASAPALGYEQYF
NA	TRBV27	16	TRBD2	TRBJ2-2	TGTGCCAGCAGCCTTGGGACTAGCGGGAACACCGGGGAGCTGTTTTTT	CASSLGTSGNTGELFF
NA	TRBV15	13	NA	TRBJ2-2	TGTGCCACCAGCAGTGAGGGAACCGGGGAGCTGTTTTTT	CATSSEGTGELFF
NA	TRBV5-6	13	TRBD1	TRBJ2-7	TGTGCCGGCCAGACAGGGGGCGCGGGGGAGCAGTACTTC	CAGQTGGAGEQYF